This TCR beta chain was identified in a study of T-cell memory formation after mild COVID-19. For the study at large: TCR clusters were mostly confined to one donor each.

V trimming: 4 bases; J trimming: 7 bases; junction bases outside the gene matches: 19. From germline, CDR1 is SGHAT and CDR2 FQNNGV. This CDR3 contains 17 residues. This clonotype has more than one count but fewer than ten. After 5'RACE with constant-segment primers, TCR alpha and TCR beta cDNA libraries carrying sample barcodes and UMIs were obtained. In TCRdb, the 5' RACE reads were re-called with MiXCR into one record per CDR3 protein. The sample lists about 390,000 distinct CDR3 sequences, roughly 20% occurring once. The V and J genes are TRBV11-2 and TRBJ2-7, with TRBD2 matching 7 bases. Material: PBMCs or a T cell subset sorted from them (not recorded which). The clonotype originates from an adult woman who had mild COVID-19 (a few samples of this study predate the infection). Cell type and time point are not known. The CDR3 DNA follows: TGTGCCAGCAGCTCCCGTGAGGGTAGCGGGCCGCGTGGGGAGCAGTACTTC. This sequence encodes CASSSREGSGPRGEQYF.